These 4 T cell receptor beta chains share one sample of origin, sequenced in a study of cytomegalovirus exposure and HLA in healthy donors. PCR used 60 Vbeta primers and 13 Jbeta primers. The data were produced by immunoSEQ multiplex PCR, yet TCRdb's version contains in-frame clones alone and is incomplete. The sample has a few hundred thousand clones; about 80% are singletons. Sample: PBMCs. These TCRs come from a girl aged 2 to 9 in good health and CMV-seronegative.

The V and J genes are TRBV30 and TRBJ2-1; TRBD2 matches 11 bases. Germline-derived CDR1 and CDR2 are GTSNPN and SVGIG (reference sequence). The J segment lost 6 bases and the V segment lost 0 bases, leaving 4 bases of the junction unmatched. The CDR3 contains 15 residues. CDR3 in amino acids: CAWSVQLAGANEQFF. CDR3 in DNA: TGTGCCTGGAGTGTACAACTAGCGGGAGCCAATGAGCAGTTCTTC.

This chain uses TRBV5-4 with TRBJ2-1; 8 bases are a match to TRBD1. Germline CDR1 reads SGHNT; CDR2 reads YYREEE (reference sequence). With V trimmed by 2 bases and J by 8 bases, 6 bases remained unmatched. The CDR3 is made up of 14 amino acids. Here the CDR3 reads CASSFQGATDEQFF. The DNA for the CDR3 is TGTGCCAGCAGCTTTCAGGGGGCAACAGATGAGCAGTTCTTC.

The V call is TRBV9, the J call TRBJ2-1, with D possibly being TRBD2 (6 bases). This CDR3 contains 19 residues. Germline V gene data show CDR1 as SGDLS and CDR2 as YYNGEE. With 2 bases removed from V and 0 bases from J, the gap between germline ends came to 21 bases. The CDR3 protein is CASSVQLLGLAGSYNEQFF. The CDR3 DNA follows: TGTGCCAGCAGCGTCCAATTACTGGGACTTGCAGGCTCCTACAATGAGCAGTTCTTC.

The chain employs TRBV2 and TRBJ2-5; tentatively, D is TRBD2 (5 bases). The J call may be in error: the DNA end matches TRBJ2-7 better. The germline gives CDR1 SNHLY, CDR2 FYNNEI. The CDR3 spans 15 residues. The CDR3 coding sequence is TGTGCCAGCAGTGAGGGAGCTTCGGCAGTCTACGAGCAGTACTTC. This encodes CASSEGASAVYEQYF.